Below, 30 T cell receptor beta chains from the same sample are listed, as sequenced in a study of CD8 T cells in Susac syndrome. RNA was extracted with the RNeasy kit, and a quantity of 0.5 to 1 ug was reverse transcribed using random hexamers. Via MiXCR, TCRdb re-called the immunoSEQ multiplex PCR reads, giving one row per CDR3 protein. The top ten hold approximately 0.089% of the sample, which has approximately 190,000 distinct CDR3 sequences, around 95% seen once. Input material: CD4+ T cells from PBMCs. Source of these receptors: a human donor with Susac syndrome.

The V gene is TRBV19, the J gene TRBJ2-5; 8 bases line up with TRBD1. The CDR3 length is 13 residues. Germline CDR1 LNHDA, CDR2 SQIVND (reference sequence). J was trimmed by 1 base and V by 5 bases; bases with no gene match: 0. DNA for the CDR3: TGTGCCAGTAGTGGGACAGGCCAAGAGACCCAGTACTTC. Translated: CASSGTGQETQYF.

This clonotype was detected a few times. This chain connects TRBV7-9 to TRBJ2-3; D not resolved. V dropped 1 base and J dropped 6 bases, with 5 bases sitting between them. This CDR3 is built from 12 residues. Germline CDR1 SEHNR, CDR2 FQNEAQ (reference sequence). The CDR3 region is CASSLVGDTQYF. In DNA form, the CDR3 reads TGTGCCAGCAGCTTAGTCGGGGATACGCAGTATTTT.

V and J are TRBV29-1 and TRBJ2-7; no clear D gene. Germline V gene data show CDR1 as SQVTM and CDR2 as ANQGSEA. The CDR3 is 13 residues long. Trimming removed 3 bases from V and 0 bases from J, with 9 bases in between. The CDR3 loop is CSVDLGSSYEQYF. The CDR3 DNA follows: TGCAGCGTTGATTTAGGTTCCTCCTACGAGCAGTACTTC.

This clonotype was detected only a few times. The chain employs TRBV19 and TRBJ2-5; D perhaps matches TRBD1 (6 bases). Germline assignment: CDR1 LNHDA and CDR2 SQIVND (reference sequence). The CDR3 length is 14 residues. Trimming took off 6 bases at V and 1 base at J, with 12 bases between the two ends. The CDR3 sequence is CASSPDRIQETQYF. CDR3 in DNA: TGTGCCAGTAGCCCGGACAGAATCCAAGAGACCCAGTACTTC.

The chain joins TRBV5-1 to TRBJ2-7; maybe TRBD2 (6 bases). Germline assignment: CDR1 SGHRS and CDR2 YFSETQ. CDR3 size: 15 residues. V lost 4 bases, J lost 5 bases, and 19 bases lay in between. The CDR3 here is CASSTRGDLTNEQYF. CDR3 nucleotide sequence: TGCGCCAGCAGCACCCGCGGGGATCTCACCAACGAGCAGTACTTC. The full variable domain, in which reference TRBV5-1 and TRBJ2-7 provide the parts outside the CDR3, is KAGVTQTPRYLIKTRGQQVTLSCSPISGHRSVSWYQQTPGQGLQFLFEYFSETQRNKGNFPGRFSGRQFSNSRSEMNVSTLELGDSALYLCASSTRGDLTNEQYFGPGTRLTVT.

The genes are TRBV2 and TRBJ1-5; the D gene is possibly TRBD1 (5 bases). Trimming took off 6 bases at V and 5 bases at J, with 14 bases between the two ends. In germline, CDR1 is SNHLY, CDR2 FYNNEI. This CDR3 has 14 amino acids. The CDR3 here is CASSPRRGYQPQHF. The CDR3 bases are TGTGCCAGCAGCCCCCGGAGGGGCTATCAGCCCCAGCATTTT.

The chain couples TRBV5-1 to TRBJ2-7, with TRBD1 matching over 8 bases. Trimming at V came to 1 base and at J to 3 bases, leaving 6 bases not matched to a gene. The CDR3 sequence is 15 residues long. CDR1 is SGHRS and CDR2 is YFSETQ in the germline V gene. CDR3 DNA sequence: TGCGCCAGCAGCTTGAGTACAGGGGGTATCTACGAGCAGTACTTC. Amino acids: CASSLSTGGIYEQYF.

The CDR3: CSVERGVNTEAFF. For the CDR3, the DNA is TGCAGCGTTGAGAGAGGGGTGAACACTGAAGCTTTCTTT. V is TRBV29-1 and J is TRBJ1-1, with D possibly matching TRBD1 (5 bases). V gave up 3 bases and J gave up 0 bases, with 8 bases separating them. CDR3 length equals 13 residues. The germline V gene encodes CDR1 SQVTM and CDR2 ANQGSEA. The full variable domain, completed using reference TRBV29-1 and TRBJ1-1, is SAVISQKPSRDICQRGTSLTIQCQVDSQVTMMFWYRQQPGQSLTLIATANQGSEATYESGFVIDKFPISRPNLTFSTLTVSNMSPEDSSIYLCSVERGVNTEAFFGQGTRLTVV.

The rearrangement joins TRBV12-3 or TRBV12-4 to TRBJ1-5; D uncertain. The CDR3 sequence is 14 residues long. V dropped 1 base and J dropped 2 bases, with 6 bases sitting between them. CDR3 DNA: TGTGCCAGCAGTTTAGGACATGGCAATCAGCCCCAGCATTTT. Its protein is CASSLGHGNQPQHF.

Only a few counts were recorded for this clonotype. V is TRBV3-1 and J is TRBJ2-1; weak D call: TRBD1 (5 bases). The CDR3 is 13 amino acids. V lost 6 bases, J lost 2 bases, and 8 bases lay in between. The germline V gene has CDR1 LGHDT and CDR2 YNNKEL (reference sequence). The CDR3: CASSQGPYNEQFF. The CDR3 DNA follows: TGTGCCAGCAGTCAGGGCCCCTACAATGAGCAGTTCTTC.

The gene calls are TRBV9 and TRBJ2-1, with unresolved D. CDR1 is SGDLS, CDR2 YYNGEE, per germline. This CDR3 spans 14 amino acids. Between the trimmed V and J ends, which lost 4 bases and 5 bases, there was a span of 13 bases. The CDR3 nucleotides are TGTGCCAGCAGCCCCTTTGGGGTCAACAATGAGCAGTTCTTC. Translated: CASSPFGVNNEQFF.

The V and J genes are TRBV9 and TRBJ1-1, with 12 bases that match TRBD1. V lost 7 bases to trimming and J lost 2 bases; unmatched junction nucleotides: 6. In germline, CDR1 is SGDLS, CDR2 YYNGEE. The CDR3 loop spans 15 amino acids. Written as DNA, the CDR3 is TGTGCCAGCTCCGGGACAGGGGGCGGTAACACTGAAGCTTTCTTT. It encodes CASSGTGGGNTEAFF. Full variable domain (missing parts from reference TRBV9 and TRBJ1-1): DSGVTQTPKHLITATGQRVTLRCSPRSGDLSVYWYQQSLDQGLQFLIQYYNGEERAKGNILERFSAQQFPDLHSELNLSSLELGDSALYFCASSGTGGGNTEAFFGQGTRLTVV.

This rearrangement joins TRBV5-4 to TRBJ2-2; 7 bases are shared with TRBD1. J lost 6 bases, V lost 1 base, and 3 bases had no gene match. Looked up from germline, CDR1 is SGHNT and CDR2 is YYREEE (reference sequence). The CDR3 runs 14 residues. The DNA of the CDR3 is TGTGCCAGCAGCTTGACAGGGGAAGCCGGGGAGCTGTTTTTT. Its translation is CASSLTGEAGELFF.

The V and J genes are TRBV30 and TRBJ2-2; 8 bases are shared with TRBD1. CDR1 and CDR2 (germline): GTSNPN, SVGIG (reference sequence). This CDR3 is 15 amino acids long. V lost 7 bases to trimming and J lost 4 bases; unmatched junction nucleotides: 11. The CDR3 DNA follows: TGTGCCTACCCGGACAGGGCTCGCGGCACCGGGGAGCTGTTTTTT. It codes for CAYPDRARGTGELFF.

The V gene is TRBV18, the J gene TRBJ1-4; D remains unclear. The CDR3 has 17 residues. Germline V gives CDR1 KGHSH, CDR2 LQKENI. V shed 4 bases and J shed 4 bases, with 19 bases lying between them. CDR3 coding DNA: TGTGCCAGCTCACGATTTATAGAACGACACGGTAATGAAAAACTGTTTTTT. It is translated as CASSRFIERHGNEKLFF.

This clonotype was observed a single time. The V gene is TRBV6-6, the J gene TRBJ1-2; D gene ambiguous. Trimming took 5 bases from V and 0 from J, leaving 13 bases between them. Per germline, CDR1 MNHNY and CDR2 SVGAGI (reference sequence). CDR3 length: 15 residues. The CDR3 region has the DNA TGTGCCAGCAGTCGGTCCGGAGAGGCTAACTATGGCTACACCTTC. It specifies CASSRSGEANYGYTF.

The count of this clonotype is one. The CDR3 region is CAWSSGSRAGGYTF. CDR3 DNA: TGTGCCTGGAGTAGTGGGTCCAGAGCGGGGGGCTACACCTTC. The rearrangement links TRBV30 to TRBJ1-2; D uncertain. The V gene's germline CDR1 is GTSNPN and CDR2 SVGIG (reference sequence). Trimming cost V 2 bases and J 8 bases, with 18 bases left between them. There are 14 residues in the CDR3.

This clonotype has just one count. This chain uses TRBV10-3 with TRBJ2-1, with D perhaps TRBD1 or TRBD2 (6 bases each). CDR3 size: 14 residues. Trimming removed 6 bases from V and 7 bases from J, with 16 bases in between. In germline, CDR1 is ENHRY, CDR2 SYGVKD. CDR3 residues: CAIRKTGGENEQFF. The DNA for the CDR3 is TGTGCCATCAGGAAGACAGGAGGGGAGAATGAGCAGTTCTTC.

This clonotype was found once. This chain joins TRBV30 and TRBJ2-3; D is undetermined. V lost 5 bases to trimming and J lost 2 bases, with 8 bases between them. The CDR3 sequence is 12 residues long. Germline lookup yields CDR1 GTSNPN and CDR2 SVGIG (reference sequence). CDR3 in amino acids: CAWGLTTDTQYF. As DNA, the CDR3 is TGTGCCTGGGGGCTCACCACAGATACGCAGTATTTT.

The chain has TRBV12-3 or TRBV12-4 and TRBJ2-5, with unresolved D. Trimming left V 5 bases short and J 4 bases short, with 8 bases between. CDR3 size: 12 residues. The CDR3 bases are TGTGCCAGCAGTGCCGCCGGAGAGACCCAGTACTTC. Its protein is CASSAAGETQYF.

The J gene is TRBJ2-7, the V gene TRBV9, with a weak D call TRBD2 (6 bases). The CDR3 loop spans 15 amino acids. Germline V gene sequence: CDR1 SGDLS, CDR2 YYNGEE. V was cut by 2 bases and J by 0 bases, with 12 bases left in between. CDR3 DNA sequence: TGTGCCAGCAGCGTGAGCGTGGGGGGCTCCTACGAGCAGTACTTC. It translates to CASSVSVGGSYEQYF.

The CDR3 loop is CSTNRGSNNEQFF. CDR3 DNA: TGCAGCACGAACAGGGGTTCCAACAATGAGCAGTTCTTC. The chain carries TRBV20-1 and TRBJ2-1, with 7 nucleotides matching TRBD1. Germline CDR1 and CDR2: DFQATT and SNEGSKA (reference sequence). There are 13 residues in the CDR3.

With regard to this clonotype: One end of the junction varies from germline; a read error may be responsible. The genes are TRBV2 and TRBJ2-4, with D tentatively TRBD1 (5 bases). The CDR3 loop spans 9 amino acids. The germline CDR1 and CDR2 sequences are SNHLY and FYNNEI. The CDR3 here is CASIQGLHF. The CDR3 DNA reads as TGTGCCAGCATCCAGGGTCTCCACTTC. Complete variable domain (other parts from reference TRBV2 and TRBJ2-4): EPEVTQTPSHQVTQMGQEVILRCVPISNHLYFYWYRQILGQKVEFLVSFYNNEISEKSEIFDDQFSVERPDGSNFTLKIRSTKLEDSAMYFCASIQGLHFGAGTRLSVL.

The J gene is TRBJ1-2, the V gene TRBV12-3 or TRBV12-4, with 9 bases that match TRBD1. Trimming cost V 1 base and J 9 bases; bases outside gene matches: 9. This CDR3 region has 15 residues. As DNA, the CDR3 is TGTGCCAGCAGTTTAGTTGGGGGACAGGGTGTTCGCTACACCTTC. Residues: CASSLVGGQGVRYTF.

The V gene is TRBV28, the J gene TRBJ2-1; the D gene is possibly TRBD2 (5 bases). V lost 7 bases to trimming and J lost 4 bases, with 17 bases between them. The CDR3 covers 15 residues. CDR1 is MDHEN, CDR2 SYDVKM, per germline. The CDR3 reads CASTTPGDGYNEQFF. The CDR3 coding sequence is TGTGCCAGCACCACCCCCGGGGATGGATACAATGAGCAGTTCTTC.

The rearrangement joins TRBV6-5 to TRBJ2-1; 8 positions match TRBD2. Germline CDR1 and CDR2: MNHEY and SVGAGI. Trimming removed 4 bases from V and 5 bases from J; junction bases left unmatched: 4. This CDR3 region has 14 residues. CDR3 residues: CASSWRGADNEQFF. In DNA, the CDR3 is TGTGCCAGCAGTTGGCGGGGGGCAGACAATGAGCAGTTCTTC.

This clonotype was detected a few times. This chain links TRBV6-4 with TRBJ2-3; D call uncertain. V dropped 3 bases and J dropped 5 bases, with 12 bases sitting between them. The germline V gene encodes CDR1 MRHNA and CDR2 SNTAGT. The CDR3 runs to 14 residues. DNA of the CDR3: TGTGCCAGCAGTGAATCAGGCGGACGAGATACGCAGTATTTT. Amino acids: CASSESGGRDTQYF.

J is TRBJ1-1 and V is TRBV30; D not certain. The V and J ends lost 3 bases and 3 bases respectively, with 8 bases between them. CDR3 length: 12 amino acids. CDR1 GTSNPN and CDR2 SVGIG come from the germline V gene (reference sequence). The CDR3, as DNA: TGTGCCTGGAGAGGCTCCCACACTGAAGCTTTCTTT. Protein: CAWRGSHTEAFF.

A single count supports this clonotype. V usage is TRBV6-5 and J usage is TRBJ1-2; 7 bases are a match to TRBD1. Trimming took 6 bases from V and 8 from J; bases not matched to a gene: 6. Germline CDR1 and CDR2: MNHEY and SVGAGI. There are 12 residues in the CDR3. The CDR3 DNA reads TGTGCCAGCAGCTCGACAGGGATAGGCTACACCTTC. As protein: CASSSTGIGYTF.

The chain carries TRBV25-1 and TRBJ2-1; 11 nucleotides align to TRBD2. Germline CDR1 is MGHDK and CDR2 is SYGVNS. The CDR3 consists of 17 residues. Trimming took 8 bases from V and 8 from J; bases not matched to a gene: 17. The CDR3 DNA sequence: TGTGCCAGCCACCAAACACGTATAGCGGGGGGGCCCCATGAGCAGTTCTTC. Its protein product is CASHQTRIAGGPHEQFF.